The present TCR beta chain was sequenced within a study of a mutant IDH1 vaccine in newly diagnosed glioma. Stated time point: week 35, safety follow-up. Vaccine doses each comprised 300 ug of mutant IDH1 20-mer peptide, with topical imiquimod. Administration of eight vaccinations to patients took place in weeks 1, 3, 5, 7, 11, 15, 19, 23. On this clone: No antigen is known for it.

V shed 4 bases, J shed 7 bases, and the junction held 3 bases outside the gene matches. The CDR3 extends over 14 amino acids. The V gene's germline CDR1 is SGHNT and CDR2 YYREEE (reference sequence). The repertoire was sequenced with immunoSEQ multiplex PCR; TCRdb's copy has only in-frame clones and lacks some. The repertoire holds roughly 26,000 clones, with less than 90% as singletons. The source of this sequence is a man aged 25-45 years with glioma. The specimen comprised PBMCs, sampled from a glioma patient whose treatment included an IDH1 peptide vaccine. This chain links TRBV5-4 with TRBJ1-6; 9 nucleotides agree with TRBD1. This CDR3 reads CASSRGQGNSPLHF. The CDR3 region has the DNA TGTGCCAGCAGCAGAGGACAGGGGAATTCACCCCTCCACTTT. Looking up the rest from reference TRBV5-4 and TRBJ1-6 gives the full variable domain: ETGVTQSPTHLIKTRGQQVTLRCSSQSGHNTVSWYQQALGQGPQFIFQYYREEENGRGNFPPRFSGLQFPNYSSELNVNALELDDSALYLCASSRGQGNSPLHFGNGTRLTVT.